This T cell receptor (beta chain) emerged from a study of T cell changes during pregnancy in multiple sclerosis (dated by TCRdb to 2018 to 2020). Some background on the complete study: The study examined how the T cell repertoire changed over the course of pregnancy in women with multiple sclerosis.

Preparation of the library involved the immunoSEQ multiplex PCR assay. The table comes from immuneACCESS by way of TCRdb, which keeps in-frame sequences with V and J called. Part of the clones is missing from these tables; in studies checked, under half for an unresolved V gene and the rest for unknown reasons. For this sample the table gives tens of thousands of clones, of which 75% to 90% were detected only once. The ten most abundant clones make up more than 7.5% of the sample. In the germline V gene (reference sequence), CDR1 corresponds to LNHNV and CDR2 to YYDKDF. The germline V and J ends show losses of 3 bases and 6 bases respectively, and no gene match explains 1 base of the junction. The CDR3 contains 13 residues, cysteine and phenylalanine counted. The retained sequence is limited to the CDR3, 39 bases, with the frame set at the first base. Concerning this clone itself: It has no known antigen specificity. The record has no base qualities; no much larger clone is one base away.

The sequencing used CD8+ T cells from peripheral blood mononuclear cells, collected in the second trimester of pregnancy. The source of this sequence is a female donor with multiple sclerosis, enrolled in a pregnancy study. The chain was built from TRBV15 and TRBJ1-2; 10 bases in the junction line up with TRBD1. CDR3 region: CATSSDRGHGYTF. The sequenced DNA is TGTGCCACCAGCAGCGACAGGGGGCATGGCTACACCTTC.